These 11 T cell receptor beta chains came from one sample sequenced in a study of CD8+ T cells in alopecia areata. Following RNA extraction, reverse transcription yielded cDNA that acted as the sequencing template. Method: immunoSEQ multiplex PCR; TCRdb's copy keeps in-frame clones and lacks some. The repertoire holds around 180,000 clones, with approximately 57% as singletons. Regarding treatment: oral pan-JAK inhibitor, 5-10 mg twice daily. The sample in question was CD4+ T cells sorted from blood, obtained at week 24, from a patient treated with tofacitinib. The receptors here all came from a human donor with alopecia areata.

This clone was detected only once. The CDR3 here is CASSFTTTDTEAFF. CDR3 DNA sequence: TGTGCCAGCAGTTTCACTACTACGGACACTGAAGCTTTCTTT. The genes are TRBV6-5 and TRBJ1-1, with unresolved D. V gave up 4 bases and J gave up 3 bases, with 12 bases separating them. The germline gives CDR1 MNHEY, CDR2 SVGAGI. The CDR3 extends over 14 amino acids.

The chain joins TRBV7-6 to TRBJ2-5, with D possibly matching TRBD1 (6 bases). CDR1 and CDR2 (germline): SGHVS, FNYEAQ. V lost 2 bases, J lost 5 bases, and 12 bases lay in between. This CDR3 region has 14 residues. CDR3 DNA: TGTGCCAGCAGCTTACGGCAGGGGTACGAGACCCAGTACTTC. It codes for CASSLRQGYETQYF.

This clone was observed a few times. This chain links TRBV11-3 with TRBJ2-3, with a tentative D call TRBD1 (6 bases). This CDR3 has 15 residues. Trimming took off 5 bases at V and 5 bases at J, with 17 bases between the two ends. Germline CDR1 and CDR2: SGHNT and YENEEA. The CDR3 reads CASSLRDKPRDTQYF. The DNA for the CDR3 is TGTGCCAGCAGCCTCCGGGACAAGCCGCGAGATACGCAGTATTTT.

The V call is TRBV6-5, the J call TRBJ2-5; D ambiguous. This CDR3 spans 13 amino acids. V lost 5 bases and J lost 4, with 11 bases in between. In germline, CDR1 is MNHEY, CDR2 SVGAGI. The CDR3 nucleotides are TGTGCCAGCAGTCCTCTTGACGGAGAGACCCAGTACTTC. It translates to CASSPLDGETQYF.

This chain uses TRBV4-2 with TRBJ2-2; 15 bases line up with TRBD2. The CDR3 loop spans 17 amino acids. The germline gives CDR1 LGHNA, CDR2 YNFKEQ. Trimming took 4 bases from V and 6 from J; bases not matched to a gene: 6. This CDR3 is CASSPRTSGGVAGELFF. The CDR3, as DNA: TGTGCCAGCAGCCCTCGGACTAGCGGGGGGGTGGCCGGGGAGCTGTTTTTT.

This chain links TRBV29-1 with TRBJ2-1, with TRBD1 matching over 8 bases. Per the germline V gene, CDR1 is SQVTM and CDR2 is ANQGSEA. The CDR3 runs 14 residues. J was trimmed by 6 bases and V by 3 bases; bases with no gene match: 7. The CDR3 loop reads CSVEDRVLGNEQFF. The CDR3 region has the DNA TGCAGCGTTGAGGACAGGGTGTTGGGCAATGAGCAGTTCTTC.

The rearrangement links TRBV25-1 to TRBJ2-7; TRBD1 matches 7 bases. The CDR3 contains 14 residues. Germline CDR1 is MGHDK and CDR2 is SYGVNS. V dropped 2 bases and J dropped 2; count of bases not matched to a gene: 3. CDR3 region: CASSERDRTYEQYF. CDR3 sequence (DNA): TGTGCCAGCAGTGAACGGGACAGAACCTACGAGCAGTACTTC.

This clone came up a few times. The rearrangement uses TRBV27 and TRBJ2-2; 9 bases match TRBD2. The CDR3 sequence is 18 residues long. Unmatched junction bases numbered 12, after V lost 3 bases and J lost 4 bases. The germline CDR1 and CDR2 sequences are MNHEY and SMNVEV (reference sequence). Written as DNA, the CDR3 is TGTGCCAGCAGTTTCACGCCTAGCGGGACAAGGGTCACCGGGGAGCTGTTTTTT. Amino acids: CASSFTPSGTRVTGELFF.

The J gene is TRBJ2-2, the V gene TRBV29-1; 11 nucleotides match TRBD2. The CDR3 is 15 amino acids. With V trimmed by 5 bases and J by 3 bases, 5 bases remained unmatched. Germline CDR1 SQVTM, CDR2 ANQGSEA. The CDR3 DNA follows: TGCAGCGTTTACACTAGCGGGGGATACACCGGGGAGCTGTTTTTT. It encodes CSVYTSGGYTGELFF.

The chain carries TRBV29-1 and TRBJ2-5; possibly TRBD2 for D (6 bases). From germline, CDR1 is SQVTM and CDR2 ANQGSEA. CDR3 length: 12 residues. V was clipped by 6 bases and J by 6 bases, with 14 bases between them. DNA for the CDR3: TGCAGCGTCGCCGGGGGAGGAAAGACCCAGTACTTC. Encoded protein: CSVAGGGKTQYF.

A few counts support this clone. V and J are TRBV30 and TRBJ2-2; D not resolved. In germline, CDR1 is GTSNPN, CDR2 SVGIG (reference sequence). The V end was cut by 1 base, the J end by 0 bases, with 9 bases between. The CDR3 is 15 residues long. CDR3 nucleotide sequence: TGTGCCTGGAGTGCCAGACGGGCGAACACCGGGGAGCTGTTTTTT. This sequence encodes CAWSARRANTGELFF.